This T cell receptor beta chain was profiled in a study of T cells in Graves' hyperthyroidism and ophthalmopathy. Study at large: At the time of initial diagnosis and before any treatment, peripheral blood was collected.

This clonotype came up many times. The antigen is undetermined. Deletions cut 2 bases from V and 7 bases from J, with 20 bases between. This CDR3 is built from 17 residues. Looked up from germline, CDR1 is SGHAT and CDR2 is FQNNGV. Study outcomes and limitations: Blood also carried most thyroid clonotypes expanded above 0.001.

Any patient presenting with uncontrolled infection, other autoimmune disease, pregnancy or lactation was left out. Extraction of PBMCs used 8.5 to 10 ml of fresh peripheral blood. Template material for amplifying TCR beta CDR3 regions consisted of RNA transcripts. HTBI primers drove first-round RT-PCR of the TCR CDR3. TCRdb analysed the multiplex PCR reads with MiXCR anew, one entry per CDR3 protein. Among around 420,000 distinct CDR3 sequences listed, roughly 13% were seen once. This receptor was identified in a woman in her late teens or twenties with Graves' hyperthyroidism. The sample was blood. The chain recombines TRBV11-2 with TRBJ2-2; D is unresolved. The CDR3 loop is CASSLPLGPAVGGELFF. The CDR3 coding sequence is TGTGCCAGCAGCTTACCCTTAGGGCCGGCGGTAGGCGGGGAGCTGTTTTTT.